This TCR beta chain was recorded in a study of PD-1 blockade in mismatch repair-deficient tumors (dated by TCRdb to the late 2010s). Background for the entire study: Between September 2013 and late 2016, more than 75 consecutive patients with eleven to twelve mismatch repair-deficient cancer types, all previously treated and progressing, were enrolled in the trial. Tumor-associated T cell clones in the peripheral blood of patients responding to PD-1 blockade were tracked using deep sequencing of TCR CDR3 regions.

Mismatch repair deficiency in every enrolled patient was established by polymerase chain reaction or immunohistochemistry. A few patients who responded to pembrolizumab therapy underwent TCR sequencing. In the phase II trial, pembrolizumab PD-1 blockade was tested prospectively in advanced mismatch repair-deficient cancers, no matter which tissue of origin the cancers came from. Peripheral blood T cell samples were gathered serially, both before PD-1 blockade started and at multiple time points afterward. Blood sampling times were reported as weeks after the first pembrolizumab dose. V is pared back by 5 bases and J by 7 bases, with 8 bases lying between the germline termini. The CDR3 starts with the cysteine, ends with the phenylalanine, and has 11 residues. Kept here is only the CDR3 DNA, which spans 33 bases and is read in frame from base 1. According to the germline V gene, CDR1 reads LGHNA and CDR2 reads YSLEER.

As regards this clone: The clone's antigen remains unknown. One base away there is no much larger clone; base qualities are not given.

The library was generated by the immunoSEQ multiplex PCR assay. Sourced from immuneACCESS, this table was stored by TCRdb with only in-frame sequences that have V and J called. A share of the clones is absent; for the studies checked, an unresolved V gene accounts for under half, and the remainder has no known explanation. The sample table lists 120,000 or so clones, around 83% of them with a count of one. Approximately 13% of the sample comes from the top ten. General conclusions and limits of the study: Rapid expansion after pembrolizumab followed by contraction, generally before radiologic responses, was shown by tumor-resident clones, which were often undetectable in blood before treatment.

The TCR comes from an adult with mismatch repair-deficient cancer. Sample: peripheral blood, taken 44 weeks after starting pembrolizumab. Rearrangement joined TRBV4-3 to TRBJ1-1; no D segment can be confidently identified. In nucleotides, the sequence is TGCGCCAGCAGCTCGCGGGGTGAAGCTTTCTTT. This encodes CASSSRGEAFF.